The clone carrying this T cell receptor (beta chain) showed up just a few times. Its specificity is unknown. This sample is drawn from a study of beta chain features in type 1 diabetes. Reverse transcribing all isolated RNA meant expressed TCRB transcripts were sequenced. Method: immunoSEQ multiplex PCR; TCRdb's copy keeps in-frame clones and lacks some. Among roughly 400,000 clones listed, around 10% were seen once. Germline assignment: CDR1 MNHEY and CDR2 SVGAGI. The junction had 9 bases not matched to a gene; V was cut back by 7 bases and J by 4 bases. This CDR3 region has 14 residues. The study, taken as a whole, reports: Shorter TCRB CDR3s, moderately but significantly so, were found in Type 1 diabetes patients in all four CD4+ subsets. Overrepresentation of cells with high TCR expression could result from cDNA sequencing.

The sample comprised central memory CD4+ T cells from blood. The TCR was taken from a man younger than 45 with type 1 diabetes. The chain joins TRBV6-5 to TRBJ2-5; 7 bases line up with TRBD2. CDR3 region: CASKREDNIETQYF. The CDR3 DNA is TGTGCCAGCAAACGGGAGGACAATATAGAGACCCAGTACTTC.